This TCR beta chain stems from a study of PD-1 and CTLA-4 blockade in melanoma. Clones were read by immunoSEQ multiplex PCR, and TCRdb kept only the in-frame ones, dropping some. The repertoire holds 25,000 to 35,000 clones, with 70% to 90% as singletons. The V end lost 0 bases, the J end lost 0 bases, and 12 bases lay between the germline ends. The CDR3 extends over 16 amino acids. Germline V lookup: CDR1 MNHEY, CDR2 SVGAGI. Sequences were derived from CD8+ T cells from peripheral blood, sampled before anti-PD-1 treatment. The TCR originated in a human donor with melanoma. The chain has TRBV6-5 and TRBJ2-7; D unresolved. CDR3 amino acids: CASSYSTYSNSYEQYF. CDR3 DNA: TGTGCCAGCAGTTACTCGACATACAGCAACTCCTACGAGCAGTACTTC.